This T cell receptor beta chain is from a study of T cell responses to AZD1222 COVID-19 vaccine. Only in-frame clones appear in the TCRdb table, and some are missing; sequencing was by immunoSEQ multiplex PCR. The data show 120,000 to 150,000 clones, approximately 88% seen once. V gave up 4 bases and J gave up 6 bases; unmatched junction bases: 10. Germline lookup yields CDR1 SGHRS and CDR2 YFSETQ. This CDR3 has 15 amino acids. The sample holds one count of this clone. V and J are TRBV5-1 and TRBJ1-2; 9 bases agree with TRBD1. The sequence was collected from an adult in good health. The specimen comprised peripheral blood, sampled on day 0 of AZD1222 vaccination. The CDR3: CASSTGQGLFDGYTF. In DNA, the CDR3 is TGCGCCAGCAGCACCGGACAGGGGTTATTTGATGGCTACACCTTC.